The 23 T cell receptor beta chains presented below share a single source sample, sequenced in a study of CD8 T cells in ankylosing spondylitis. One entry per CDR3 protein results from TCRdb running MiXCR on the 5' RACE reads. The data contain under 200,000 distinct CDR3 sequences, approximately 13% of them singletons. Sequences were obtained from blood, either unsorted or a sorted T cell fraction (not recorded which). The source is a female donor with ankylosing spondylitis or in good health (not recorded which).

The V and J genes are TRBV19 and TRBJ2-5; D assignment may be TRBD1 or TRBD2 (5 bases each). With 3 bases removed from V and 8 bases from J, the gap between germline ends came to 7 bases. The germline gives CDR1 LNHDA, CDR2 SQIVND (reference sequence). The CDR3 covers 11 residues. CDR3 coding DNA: TGTGCCAGTAGTATGAGGGGTACCCAGTACTTC. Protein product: CASSMRGTQYF.

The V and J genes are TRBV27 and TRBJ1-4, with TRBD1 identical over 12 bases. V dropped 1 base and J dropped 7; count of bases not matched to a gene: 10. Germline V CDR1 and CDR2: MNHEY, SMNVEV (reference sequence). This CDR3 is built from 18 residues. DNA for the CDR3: TGTGCCAGCAGTTTATTTCGGGACAGGGGGCTTGGAGGTGAAAAACTGTTTTTT. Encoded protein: CASSLFRDRGLGGEKLFF. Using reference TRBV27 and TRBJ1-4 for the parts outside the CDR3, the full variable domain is EAQVTQNPRYLITVTGKKLTVTCSQNMNHEYMSWYRQDPGLGLRQIYYSMNVEVTDKGDVPEGYKVSRKEKRNFPLILESPSPNQTSLYFCASSLFRDRGLGGEKLFFGSGTQLSVL.

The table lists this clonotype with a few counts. The DNA of the CDR3 is TGCGCCAGCAGCACGGAGGTAGCCTACGAGCAGTACTTC. This sequence encodes CASSTEVAYEQYF. This chain connects TRBV5-1 to TRBJ2-7, with D tentatively TRBD2 (5 bases). Trimming removed 4 bases at V and 2 bases at J, with 10 bases between. This CDR3 contains 13 residues. Germline V gives CDR1 SGHRS, CDR2 YFSETQ.

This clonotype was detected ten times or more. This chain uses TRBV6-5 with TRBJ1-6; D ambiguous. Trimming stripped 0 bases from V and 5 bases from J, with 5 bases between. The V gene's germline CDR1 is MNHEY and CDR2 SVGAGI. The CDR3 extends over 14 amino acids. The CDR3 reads CASSYSKDNSPLHF. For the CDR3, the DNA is TGTGCCAGCAGTTACTCAAAGGATAATTCACCCCTCCACTTT.

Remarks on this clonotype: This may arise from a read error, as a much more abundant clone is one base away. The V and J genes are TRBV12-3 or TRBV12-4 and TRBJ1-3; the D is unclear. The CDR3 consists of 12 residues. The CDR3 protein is CASSLIGNPIYF. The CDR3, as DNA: TGTGCCAGCAGTTTGATCGGAAACCCCATATATTTT.

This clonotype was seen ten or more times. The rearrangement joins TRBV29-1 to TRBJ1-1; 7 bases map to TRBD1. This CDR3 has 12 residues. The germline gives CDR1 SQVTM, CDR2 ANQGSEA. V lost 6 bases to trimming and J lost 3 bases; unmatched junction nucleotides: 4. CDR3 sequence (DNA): TGCAGCGTCCGACAGGGAGACACTGAAGCTTTCTTT. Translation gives CSVRQGDTEAFF.

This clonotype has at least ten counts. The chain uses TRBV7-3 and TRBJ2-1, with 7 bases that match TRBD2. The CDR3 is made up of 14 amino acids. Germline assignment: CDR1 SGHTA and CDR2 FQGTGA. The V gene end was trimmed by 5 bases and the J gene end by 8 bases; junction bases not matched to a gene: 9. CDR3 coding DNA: TGTGCCAGCAGCCCGGGGAGGGGAGGCTATGAGCAGTTCTTC. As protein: CASSPGRGGYEQFF. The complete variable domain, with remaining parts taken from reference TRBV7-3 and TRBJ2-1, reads GAGVSQTPSNKVTEKGKYVELRCDPISGHTALYWYRQSLGQGPEFLIYFQGTGAADDSGLPNDRFFAVRPEGSVSTLKIQRTERGDSAVYLCASSPGRGGYEQFFGPGTRLTVL.

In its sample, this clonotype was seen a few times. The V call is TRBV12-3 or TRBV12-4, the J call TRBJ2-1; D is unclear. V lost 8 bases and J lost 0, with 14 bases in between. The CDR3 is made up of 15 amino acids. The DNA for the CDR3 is TGTGCCAGCCAGAGTGGCGCCAGCTCCTACAATGAGCAGTTCTTC. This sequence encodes CASQSGASSYNEQFF.

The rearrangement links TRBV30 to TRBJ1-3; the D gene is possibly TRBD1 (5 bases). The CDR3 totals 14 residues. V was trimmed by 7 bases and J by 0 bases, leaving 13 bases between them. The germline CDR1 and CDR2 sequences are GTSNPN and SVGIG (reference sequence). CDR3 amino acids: CASEQGISGNTIYF. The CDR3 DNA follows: TGTGCCTCTGAGCAGGGAATCTCTGGAAACACCATATATTTT.

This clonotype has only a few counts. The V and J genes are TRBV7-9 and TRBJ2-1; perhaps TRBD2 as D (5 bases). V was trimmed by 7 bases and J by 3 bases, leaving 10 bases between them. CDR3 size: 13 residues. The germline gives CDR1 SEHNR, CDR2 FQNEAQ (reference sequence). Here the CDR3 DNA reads TGTGCCAGCAACGAGGGTAGCTACAATGAGCAGTTCTTC. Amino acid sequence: CASNEGSYNEQFF.

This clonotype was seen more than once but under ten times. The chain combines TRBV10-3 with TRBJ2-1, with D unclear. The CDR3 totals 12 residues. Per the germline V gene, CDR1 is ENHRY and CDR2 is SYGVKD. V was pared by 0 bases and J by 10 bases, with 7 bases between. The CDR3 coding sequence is TGTGCCATCAGTGAGTCTACCCCCGAGCAGTTCTTC. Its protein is CAISESTPEQFF.

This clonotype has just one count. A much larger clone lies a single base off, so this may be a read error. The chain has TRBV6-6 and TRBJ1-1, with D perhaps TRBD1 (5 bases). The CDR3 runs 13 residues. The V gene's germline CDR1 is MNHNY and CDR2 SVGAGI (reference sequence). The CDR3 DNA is TGTTCCAGCAGATTCGGACAGAACACTGAAGCTTTCTTT. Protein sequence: CSSRFGQNTEAFF.

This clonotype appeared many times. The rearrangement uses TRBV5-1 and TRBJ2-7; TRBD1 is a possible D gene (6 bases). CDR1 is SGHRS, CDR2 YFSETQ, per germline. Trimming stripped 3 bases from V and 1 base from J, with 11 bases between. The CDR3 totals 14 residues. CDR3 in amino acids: CASSSQTGSYEQYF. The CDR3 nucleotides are TGCGCCAGCAGCTCACAGACAGGTTCCTACGAGCAGTACTTC.

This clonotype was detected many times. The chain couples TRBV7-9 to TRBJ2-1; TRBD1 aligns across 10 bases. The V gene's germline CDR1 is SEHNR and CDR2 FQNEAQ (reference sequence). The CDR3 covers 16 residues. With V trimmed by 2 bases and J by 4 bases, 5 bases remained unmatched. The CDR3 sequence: CASSLMTGGIYNEQFF. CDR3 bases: TGTGCCAGCAGCTTAATGACAGGGGGCATATACAATGAGCAGTTCTTC.

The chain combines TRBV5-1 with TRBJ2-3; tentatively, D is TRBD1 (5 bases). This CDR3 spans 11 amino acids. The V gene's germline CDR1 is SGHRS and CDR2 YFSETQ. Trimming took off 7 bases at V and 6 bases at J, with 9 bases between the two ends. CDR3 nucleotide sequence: TGCGCCAGCGCTGGACACGATACGCAGTATTTT. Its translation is CASAGHDTQYF.

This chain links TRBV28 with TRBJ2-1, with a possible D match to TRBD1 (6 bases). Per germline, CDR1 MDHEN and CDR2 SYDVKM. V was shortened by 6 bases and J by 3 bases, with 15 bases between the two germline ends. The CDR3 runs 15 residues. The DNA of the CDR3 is TGTGCCAGCAGGACACAGGGTTTAAGCTACAATGAGCAGTTCTTC. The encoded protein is CASRTQGLSYNEQFF.

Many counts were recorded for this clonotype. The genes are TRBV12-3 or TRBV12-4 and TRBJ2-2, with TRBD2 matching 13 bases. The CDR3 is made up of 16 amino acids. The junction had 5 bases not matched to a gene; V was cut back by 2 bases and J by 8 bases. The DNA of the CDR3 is TGTGCCAGCAGTTTACGGACTAGCGGGAGTGTAGGGGAGCTGTTTTTT. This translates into CASSLRTSGSVGELFF.

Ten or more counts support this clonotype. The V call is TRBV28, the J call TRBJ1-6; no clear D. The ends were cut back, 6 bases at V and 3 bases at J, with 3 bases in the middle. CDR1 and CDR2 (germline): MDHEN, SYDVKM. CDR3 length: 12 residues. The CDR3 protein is CASSDYNSPLHF. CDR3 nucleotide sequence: TGTGCCAGCAGCGACTATAATTCACCCCTCCACTTT.

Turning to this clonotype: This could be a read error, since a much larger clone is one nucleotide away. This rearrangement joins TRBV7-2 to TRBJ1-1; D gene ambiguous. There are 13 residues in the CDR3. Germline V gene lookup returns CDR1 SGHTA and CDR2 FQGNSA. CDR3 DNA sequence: TGTGCCAGCAGCGTCGACCGGAACACTGGAGCTTTCTTT. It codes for CASSVDRNTGAFF.

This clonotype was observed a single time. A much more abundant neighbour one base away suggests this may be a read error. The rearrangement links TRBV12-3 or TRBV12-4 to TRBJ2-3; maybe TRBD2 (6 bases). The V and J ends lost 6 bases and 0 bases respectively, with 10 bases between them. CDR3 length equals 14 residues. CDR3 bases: TGTGCCAGCAGGTATAGCGGCAGCACAGATACGCAGTATTTT. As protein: CASRYSGSTDTQYF.

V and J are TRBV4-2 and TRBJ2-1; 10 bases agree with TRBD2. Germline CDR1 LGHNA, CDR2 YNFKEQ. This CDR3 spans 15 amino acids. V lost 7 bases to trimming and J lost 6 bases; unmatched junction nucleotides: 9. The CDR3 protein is CASTPLAGAANEQFF. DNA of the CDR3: TGTGCCAGCACGCCGCTAGCGGGAGCGGCCAATGAGCAGTTCTTC.

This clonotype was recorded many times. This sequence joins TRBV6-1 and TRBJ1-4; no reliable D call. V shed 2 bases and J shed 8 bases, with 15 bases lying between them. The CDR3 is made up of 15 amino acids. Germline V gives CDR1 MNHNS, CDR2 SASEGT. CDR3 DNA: TGTGCCAGCAGTGAAATGAACCTTAACCACGAAAAACTGTTTTTT. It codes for CASSEMNLNHEKLFF.

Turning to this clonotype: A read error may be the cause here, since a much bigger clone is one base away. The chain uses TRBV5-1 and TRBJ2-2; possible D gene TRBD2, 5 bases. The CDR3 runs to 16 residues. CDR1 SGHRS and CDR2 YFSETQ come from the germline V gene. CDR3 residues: CASSSSRALNTGELVF. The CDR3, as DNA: TGCGCCAGCAGCTCCTCCCGGGCCCTGAACACCGGGGAGCTGGTTTTT.